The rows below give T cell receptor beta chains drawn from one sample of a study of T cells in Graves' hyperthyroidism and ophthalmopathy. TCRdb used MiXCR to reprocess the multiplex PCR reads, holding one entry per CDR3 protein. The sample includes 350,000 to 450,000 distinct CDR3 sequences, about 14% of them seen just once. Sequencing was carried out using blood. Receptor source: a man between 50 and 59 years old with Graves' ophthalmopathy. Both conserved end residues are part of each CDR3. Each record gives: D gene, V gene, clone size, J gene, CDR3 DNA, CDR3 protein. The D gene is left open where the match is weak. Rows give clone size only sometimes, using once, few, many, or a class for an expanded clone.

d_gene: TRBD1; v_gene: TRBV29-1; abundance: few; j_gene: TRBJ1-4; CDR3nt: TGCAGCGCCCAGGGACAGGCAACTAATGAAAAACTGTTTTTT; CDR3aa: CSAQGQATNEKLFF
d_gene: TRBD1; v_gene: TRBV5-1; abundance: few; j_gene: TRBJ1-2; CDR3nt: TGCGCCAGCAGCCTACAACCGGGACAGGGGGCTTTAGGCTACACCTTC; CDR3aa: CASSLQPGQGALGYTF
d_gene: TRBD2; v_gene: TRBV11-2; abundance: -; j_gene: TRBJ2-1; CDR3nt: TGTGCCAGCAGCGCTAGCGGGGACCTCTCCTACAATGAGCAGTTCTTC; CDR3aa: CASSASGDLSYNEQFF
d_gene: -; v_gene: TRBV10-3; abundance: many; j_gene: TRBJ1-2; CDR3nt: TGTGCCATCAGTGTCGGGACGGGGAACTATGGCTACACCTTC; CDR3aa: CAISVGTGNYGYTF
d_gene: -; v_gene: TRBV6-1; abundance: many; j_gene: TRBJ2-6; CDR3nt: TGTGCCAGCAGTGAAGCGGTCGGCTCTGGGGCCAACGTCCTGACTTTC; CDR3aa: CASSEAVGSGANVLTF
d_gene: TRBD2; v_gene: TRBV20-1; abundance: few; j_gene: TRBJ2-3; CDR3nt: TGCAGTGCTAGTCGAAGTGTCGCGGGGGGGAAGTATTTT; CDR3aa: CSASRSVAGGKYF
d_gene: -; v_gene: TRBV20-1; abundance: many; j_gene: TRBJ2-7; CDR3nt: TGCAGTGCTAGTTTACAGGGATACGAGCAGTACTTC; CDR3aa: CSASLQGYEQYF
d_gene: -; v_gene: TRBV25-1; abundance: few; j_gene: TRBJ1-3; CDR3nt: TGTGCCAGCAGTGAATACGAGAGCCCAAGCTCTGGAAACACCATATATTTT; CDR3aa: CASSEYESPSSGNTIYF
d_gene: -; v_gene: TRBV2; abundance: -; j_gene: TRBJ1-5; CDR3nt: TGTGCCAGAACGGACAGCAATCAGCCCCAGCATTTT; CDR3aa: CARTDSNQPQHF
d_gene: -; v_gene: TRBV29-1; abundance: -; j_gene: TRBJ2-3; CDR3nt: TGCAGCGTTGAACCGGGCACAGATACGCAGTATTTT; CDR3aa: CSVEPGTDTQYF
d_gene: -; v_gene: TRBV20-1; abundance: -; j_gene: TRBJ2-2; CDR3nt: TGCAGTGCTCACGTAGGATGGGGGGGGCCCGGTCGGGCCACCGGGGAGCTGTTTTTT; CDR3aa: CSAHVGWGGPGRATGELFF
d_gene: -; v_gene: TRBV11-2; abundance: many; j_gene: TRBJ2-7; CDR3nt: TGTGCCAGCAGCCAACACGCCGGGGGGCGGTACGAGCAGTACTTC; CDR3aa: CASSQHAGGRYEQYF
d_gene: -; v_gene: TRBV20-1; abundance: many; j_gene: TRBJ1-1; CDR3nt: TGCAGTGCCCGAGCCGGGGGGCCCTCTGAAGCTTTCTTT; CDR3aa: CSARAGGPSEAFF
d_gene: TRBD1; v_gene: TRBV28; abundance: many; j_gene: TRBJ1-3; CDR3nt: TGTGCCAGCAGCCCGGCCGGGACAGGGGTTGGAAACACCATATATTTT; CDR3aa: CASSPAGTGVGNTIYF
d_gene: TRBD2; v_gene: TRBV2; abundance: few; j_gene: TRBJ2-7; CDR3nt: TGTGCCAGCAGTCCAAATAGCGGGAGGGCCTACGAGCAGTACTTC; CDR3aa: CASSPNSGRAYEQYF
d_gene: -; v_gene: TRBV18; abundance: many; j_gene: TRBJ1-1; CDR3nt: TGTGCCAGCTCACGGGACACTGAAGCTTTCTTT; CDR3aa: CASSRDTEAFF
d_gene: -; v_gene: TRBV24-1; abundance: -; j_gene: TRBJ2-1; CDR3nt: TGTGCCACCAGCGCAGCGGTGACGCTTCAGCAGTTCTTC; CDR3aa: CATSAAVTLQQFF